One and the same sample provided the 26 T cell receptor beta chains below, sequenced in a study of technical replicates of blood from a handful of donors. Assay used: immunoSEQ multiplex PCR; TCRdb lists only in-frame clones, some missing. The sample consists of tens of thousands of clones, nearly 98% of them appearing once. The sample comprised T cells isolated from PBMCs. Receptors originate from a human donor in good health.

This chain links TRBV4-1 with TRBJ1-5; 9 nucleotides align to TRBD1. Germline CDR1 reads MGHRA; CDR2 reads YSYEKL. V lost 4 bases to trimming and J lost 10 bases; unmatched junction nucleotides: 17. The CDR3 covers 17 residues. The CDR3 is CASSLAGTGSSAGPQHF. In DNA, the CDR3 is TGCGCCAGCAGCCTAGCCGGGACAGGGTCCTCAGCAGGTCCCCAGCATTTT.

The V and J genes are TRBV7-8 and TRBJ2-5, with 14 bases identical to TRBD2. CDR1 and CDR2 (germline): SGHVS, FQNEAQ. Unmatched junction bases numbered 9, after V lost 4 bases and J lost 5 bases. This CDR3 is built from 17 residues. The CDR3: CASSSRTSGGRGETQYF. The DNA for the CDR3 is TGTGCCAGCAGCTCCCGGACTAGCGGGGGGCGTGGGGAGACCCAGTACTTC.

This chain links TRBV25-1 with TRBJ2-7, with 10 bases fitting TRBD1. The length of the CDR3 is 15 residues. Germline CDR1 and CDR2: MGHDK and SYGVNS. Unmatched junction bases numbered 6, after V lost 4 bases and J lost 3 bases. CDR3: CASSGDRGHLYEQYF. CDR3 bases: TGTGCCAGCAGTGGGGACAGGGGTCACCTCTACGAGCAGTACTTC.

V and J are TRBV5-1 and TRBJ1-6; TRBD1 matches at 10 bases. V was pared by 4 bases and J by 0 bases, with 4 bases of the junction left unmatched. The CDR3 extends over 17 amino acids. Germline lookup yields CDR1 SGHRS and CDR2 YFSETQ. The CDR3 spells CASSLGTGDSYNSPLHF. The CDR3 region has the DNA TGCGCCAGCAGCCTCGGGACAGGGGACTCCTATAATTCACCCCTCCACTTT.

This sequence joins TRBV4-2 and TRBJ2-6; no reliable D call. CDR1 and CDR2 from the germline V gene are LGHNA and YNFKEQ. Trimming removed 0 bases from V and 0 bases from J, with 6 bases in between. This CDR3 comprises 16 residues. The CDR3: CASSQEGGSGANVLTF. DNA of the CDR3: TGTGCCAGCAGCCAAGAAGGCGGCTCTGGGGCCAACGTCCTGACTTTC.

The V gene is TRBV25-1, the J gene TRBJ1-2; maybe TRBD1 (5 bases). This CDR3 is built from 13 residues. The germline V and J ends were trimmed by 5 bases and 4 bases, with 11 bases remaining between them. Germline V gives CDR1 MGHDK, CDR2 SYGVNS. The CDR3 protein is CASSSQGVYGYTF. CDR3 bases: TGTGCCAGCAGTTCTCAGGGTGTCTATGGCTACACCTTC.

The chain combines TRBV10-3 with TRBJ2-2, with TRBD2 matching over 9 bases. Germline CDR1 reads ENHRY; CDR2 reads SYGVKD. With V trimmed by 4 bases and J by 0 bases, 6 bases remained unmatched. The CDR3 sequence is 17 residues long. The CDR3 spells CAISVGTSTANTGELFF. The CDR3, as DNA: TGTGCCATCAGTGTCGGGACTAGCACTGCGAACACCGGGGAGCTGTTTTTT.

The chain couples TRBV14 to TRBJ2-7; 7 bases are shared with TRBD2. Germline V gene lookup returns CDR1 SGHDN and CDR2 FVKESK. Trimming at V came to 5 bases and at J to 4 bases, leaving 11 bases not matched to a gene. There are 15 residues in the CDR3. This CDR3 reads CASSAPGGSRYEQYF. CDR3 coding DNA: TGTGCCAGCAGCGCCCCCGGCGGGAGTAGGTACGAGCAGTACTTC.

This clone was recorded once. The chain couples TRBV19 to TRBJ1-5, with TRBD1 matching 7 bases. Trimming cost V 7 bases and J 0 bases; bases outside gene matches: 3. The CDR3 contains 14 residues. Germline V lookup: CDR1 LNHDA, CDR2 SQIVND (reference sequence). The CDR3, as DNA: TGTGCCAGTACCGGGACAGATAGCAATCAGCCCCAGCATTTT. Translation: CASTGTDSNQPQHF.

This clone was recorded once. The rearrangement joins TRBV28 to TRBJ1-4, with D tentatively TRBD1 (5 bases). This CDR3 contains 14 residues. From germline, CDR1 is MDHEN and CDR2 SYDVKM. Between the trimmed V and J ends, which lost 3 bases and 4 bases, there was a span of 9 bases. This chain's CDR3 is CASSFSGFNEKLFF. CDR3 sequence (DNA): TGTGCCAGCAGTTTCTCAGGGTTTAATGAAAAACTGTTTTTT.

This sequence joins TRBV4-2 and TRBJ2-7; 10 bases map to TRBD2. Germline CDR1 LGHNA, CDR2 YNFKEQ. The CDR3 consists of 16 residues. J lost 3 bases, V lost 0 bases, and 5 bases had no gene match. The DNA for the CDR3 is TGTGCCAGCAGCCAAGATTGGACTAGCGGAGTCTACGAGCAGTACTTC. Encoded protein: CASSQDWTSGVYEQYF.

The chain carries TRBV5-5 and TRBJ1-5; 7 bases align to TRBD1. Unmatched junction bases numbered 12, after V lost 3 bases and J lost 9 bases. The germline V gene encodes CDR1 SGHKS and CDR2 YYEKEE (reference sequence). The CDR3 spans 15 residues. CDR3 coding DNA: TGTGCCAGCAGCTCGGAGACAGGGCTCGGGTGGCCCCAGCATTTT. Amino acid sequence: CASSSETGLGWPQHF.

The chain uses TRBV13 and TRBJ2-7; TRBD1 is a possible D gene (5 bases). Trimming took 6 bases from V and 0 from J, leaving 9 bases between them. Germline V lookup: CDR1 PRHDT, CDR2 FYEKMQ (reference sequence). CDR3 length: 13 amino acids. The CDR3 region has the DNA TGTGCCAGCAGGACAGCAAGCTCCTACGAGCAGTACTTC. Translating it yields CASRTASSYEQYF.

The V gene is TRBV30, the J gene TRBJ1-2, with TRBD1 identical over 7 bases. V lost 4 bases and J lost 4; bases outside the gene matches: 9. The CDR3 loop spans 14 amino acids. Germline V gene lookup returns CDR1 GTSNPN and CDR2 SVGIG (reference sequence). CDR3 loop: CAWTRDRTVYGYTF. Written as DNA, the CDR3 is TGTGCCTGGACCCGGGACAGAACTGTCTATGGCTACACCTTC.

The chain combines TRBV28 with TRBJ2-5; 8 positions agree with TRBD1. Germline trimming cut 5 bases from V and 5 bases from J; bases unmatched to any gene: 10. This CDR3 is built from 15 residues. From germline, CDR1 is MDHEN and CDR2 SYDVKM. Here the CDR3 reads CASSLDRAGGETQYF. The DNA for the CDR3 is TGTGCCAGCAGTCTGGACAGGGCTGGCGGGGAGACCCAGTACTTC.

The chain joins TRBV5-1 to TRBJ2-1; 10 nucleotides align to TRBD2. The germline gives CDR1 SGHRS, CDR2 YFSETQ. V shed 0 bases, J shed 15 bases, and the junction held 12 bases outside the gene matches. This CDR3 spans 15 amino acids. The CDR3 spells CASSLEPGLAEIGFF. In DNA form, the CDR3 reads TGCGCCAGCAGCTTGGAGCCTGGACTAGCGGAGATAGGGTTCTTC.

The gene calls are TRBV4-1 and TRBJ1-1, with D tentatively TRBD1 (5 bases). Trimming shortened V by 0 bases and J by 2 bases, and 10 bases separated the two germline ends. The CDR3 spans 15 residues. Looked up from germline, CDR1 is MGHRA and CDR2 is YSYEKL. CDR3 nucleotide sequence: TGCGCCAGCAGCCAAGACCACAGGTCAAACACTGAAGCTTTCTTT. Encoded protein: CASSQDHRSNTEAFF.

This clone was recorded only once. V usage is TRBV11-2 and J usage is TRBJ2-1; a weak D match, TRBD2 (6 bases). The V end lost 5 bases, the J end lost 5 bases, and 16 bases lay between the germline ends. Germline CDR1 and CDR2: SGHAT and FQNNGV. CDR3 length equals 15 residues. CDR3 in amino acids: CASSLALGGNNEQFF. CDR3 in DNA: TGTGCCAGCAGCCTAGCCCTAGGAGGGAACAATGAGCAGTTCTTC.

The rearrangement uses TRBV29-1 and TRBJ2-3, with D possibly TRBD1 on 5 matching bases. Trimming stripped 4 bases from V and 2 bases from J, with 16 bases between. CDR1 SQVTM and CDR2 ANQGSEA come from the germline V gene. The CDR3 runs 15 residues. The CDR3 sequence is CSVAPGDSVTDTQYF. The CDR3 bases are TGCAGCGTTGCCCCGGGCGACAGTGTCACAGATACGCAGTATTTT.

The chain carries TRBV10-3 and TRBJ2-1; 8 nucleotides align to TRBD1. Germline V gene lookup returns CDR1 ENHRY and CDR2 SYGVKD. The CDR3 loop spans 15 amino acids. J lost 4 bases, V lost 2 bases, and 4 bases had no gene match. CDR3: CAISERQGNYNEQFF. The DNA of the CDR3 is TGTGCCATCAGTGAGCGACAGGGGAATTACAATGAGCAGTTCTTC.

Note on this clone: Other DNA sequences from this sample encode an identical CDR3 as well. The chain links TRBV9 to TRBJ1-1; D ambiguous. The CDR3 covers 13 residues. Germline CDR1 and CDR2: SGDLS and YYNGEE. The V end lost 2 bases, the J end lost 1 base, and 6 bases lay between the germline ends. CDR3 residues: CASSVTGNTEAFF. For the CDR3, the DNA is TGTGCCAGCAGCGTGACGGGGAACACTGAAGCTTTCTTT.

The chain is built from TRBV29-1 and TRBJ2-7; D remains ambiguous. The V gene's germline CDR1 is SQVTM and CDR2 ANQGSEA. The CDR3 has 14 amino acids. Trimming removed 6 bases from V and 0 bases from J, with 15 bases in between. This CDR3 is CSVQIGPSSYEQYF. The CDR3 nucleotides are TGCAGCGTCCAGATTGGGCCCAGCTCCTACGAGCAGTACTTC.

CDR3 sequence reads: CASSLQGAGELFF. The CDR3 nucleotides read TGTGCCAGCAGCCTACAGGGAGCCGGGGAGCTGTTTTTT. This sequence joins TRBV11-2 and TRBJ2-2, with D perhaps matching TRBD1 (6 bases). This CDR3 is 13 amino acids long. V shed 5 bases and J shed 6 bases, with 10 bases lying between them. In germline, CDR1 is SGHAT, CDR2 FQNNGV.

The chain joins TRBV6-4 to TRBJ2-3, with 12 nucleotides matching TRBD2. The CDR3 length is 16 residues. With 6 bases clipped from V and 4 bases from J, the junction kept 8 bases outside the gene matches. Per germline, CDR1 MRHNA and CDR2 SNTAGT. Here the CDR3 DNA reads TGTGCCAGCAGCGCCTCTAGCGGGGGGGCCCCAGATACGCAGTATTTT. This encodes CASSASSGGAPDTQYF.

The rearrangement joins TRBV7-8 to TRBJ1-5; TRBD1 aligns across 7 bases. J was trimmed by 4 bases and V by 3 bases; bases with no gene match: 3. The CDR3 consists of 14 residues. CDR1 SGHVS and CDR2 FQNEAQ come from the germline V gene. The CDR3 reads CASSFGTENQPQHF. Here the CDR3 DNA reads TGTGCCAGCAGCTTTGGGACAGAGAATCAGCCCCAGCATTTT.

The chain employs TRBV29-1 and TRBJ2-7; 9 nucleotides agree with TRBD1. Germline loops: CDR1 SQVTM, CDR2 ANQGSEA. J gave up 2 bases and V 2 bases, and 4 bases lay outside the gene matches. The CDR3 covers 14 residues. The CDR3 loop reads CSVERTGDTYEQYF. For the CDR3, the DNA is TGCAGCGTTGAAAGGACAGGGGACACCTACGAGCAGTACTTC.